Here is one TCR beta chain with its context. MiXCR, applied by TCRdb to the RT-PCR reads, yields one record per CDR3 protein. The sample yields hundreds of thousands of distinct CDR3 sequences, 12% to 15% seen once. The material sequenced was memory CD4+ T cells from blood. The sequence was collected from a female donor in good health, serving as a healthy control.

The CDR3 nucleotides are TGTGCCAGCAGCCCACAGACTAGCGCGTACAATGAGCAGTTCTTC. Its protein product is CASSPQTSAYNEQFF. The chain is built from TRBV7-2 and TRBJ2-1; 8 bases fit TRBD2. The junction had 7 bases not matched to a gene; V was cut back by 5 bases and J by 4 bases. The CDR3 is 15 residues long. Germline V gene sequence: CDR1 SGHTA, CDR2 FQGNSA.